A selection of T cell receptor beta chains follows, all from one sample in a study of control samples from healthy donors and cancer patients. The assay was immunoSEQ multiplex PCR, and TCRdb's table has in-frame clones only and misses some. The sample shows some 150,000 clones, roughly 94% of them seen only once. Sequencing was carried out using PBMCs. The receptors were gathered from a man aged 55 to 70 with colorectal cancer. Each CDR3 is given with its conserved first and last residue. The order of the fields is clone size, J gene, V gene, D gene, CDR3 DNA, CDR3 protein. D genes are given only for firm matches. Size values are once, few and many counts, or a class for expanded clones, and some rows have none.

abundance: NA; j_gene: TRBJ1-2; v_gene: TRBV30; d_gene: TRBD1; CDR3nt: TGTGCCTGCAGCCCGACAGGGGGCGGCGGCTATGGCTACACCTTC; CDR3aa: CACSPTGGGGYGYTF
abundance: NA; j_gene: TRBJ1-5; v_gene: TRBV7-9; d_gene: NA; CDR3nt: TGTGCCAGCAGCTTCGGTTCTAATAGCAATCAGCCCCAGCATTTT; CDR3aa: CASSFGSNSNQPQHF
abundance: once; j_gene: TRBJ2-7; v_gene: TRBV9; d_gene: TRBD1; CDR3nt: TGTGCCAGCAGCGCGGACAGGGATCTATCCTACGAGCAGTACTTC; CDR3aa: CASSADRDLSYEQYF
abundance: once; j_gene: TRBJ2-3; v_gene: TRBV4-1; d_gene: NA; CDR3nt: TGCGCCAGCAGACAAGGCGCGGATACGCAGTATTTT; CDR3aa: CASRQGADTQYF
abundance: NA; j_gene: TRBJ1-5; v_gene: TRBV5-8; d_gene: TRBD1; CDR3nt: TGTGCCAGCAGAGGACAGGCCAATCAGCCCCAGCATTTT; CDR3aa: CASRGQANQPQHF
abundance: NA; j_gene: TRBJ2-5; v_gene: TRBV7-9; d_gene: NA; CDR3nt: TGTGCCAGCAGGCCGCCGGGGCCCCTACAGGCCCAGTACTTC; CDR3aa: CASRPPGPLQAQYF
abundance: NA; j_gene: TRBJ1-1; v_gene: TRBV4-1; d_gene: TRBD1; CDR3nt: TGCGCCAGCAGCTTCCGGGACAGGGGGCATTCTGAAGCTTTCTTT; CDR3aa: CASSFRDRGHSEAFF
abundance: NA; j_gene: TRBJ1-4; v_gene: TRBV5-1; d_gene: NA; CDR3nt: TGCGCCAGCAGCTTGACGGGAGGAGGTGAAAAACTGTTTTTT; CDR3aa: CASSLTGGGEKLFF
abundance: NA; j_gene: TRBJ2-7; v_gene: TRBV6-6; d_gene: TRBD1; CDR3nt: TGTGCCAGCAGCCTCTCAGGGGGCCACGAGCAGTACTTC; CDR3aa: CASSLSGGHEQYF
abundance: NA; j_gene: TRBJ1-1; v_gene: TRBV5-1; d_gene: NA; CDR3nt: TGCGCCAGCAGCCTGACAGATAACACTGAAGCTTTCTTT; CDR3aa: CASSLTDNTEAFF
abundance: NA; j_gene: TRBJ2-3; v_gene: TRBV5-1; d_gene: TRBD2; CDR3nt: TGCGCCAGCAGCTCAGCGGGGGTCACAGATACGCAGTATTTT; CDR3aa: CASSSAGVTDTQYF
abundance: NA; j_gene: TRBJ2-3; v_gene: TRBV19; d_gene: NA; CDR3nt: TGTGCCAGTAGTTTGGTTGGGGGAAAGGATACGCAGTATTTT; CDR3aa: CASSLVGGKDTQYF
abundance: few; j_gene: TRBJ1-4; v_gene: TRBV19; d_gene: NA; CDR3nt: TGTGCCAGTAGTCAAGGGGTTAATGAAAAACTGTTTTTT; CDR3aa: CASSQGVNEKLFF
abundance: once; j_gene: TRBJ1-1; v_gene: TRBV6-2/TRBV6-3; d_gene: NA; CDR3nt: TGTGCCAGCAGTAACAGAGAGGGAGGGGAAGCTTTCTTT; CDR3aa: CASSNREGGEAFF
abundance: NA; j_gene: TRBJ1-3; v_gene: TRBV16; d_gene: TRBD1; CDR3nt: TGTGCCAGCAGCAAAACCGGGACAGGGATTTCTGGAAACACCATATATTTT; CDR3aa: CASSKTGTGISGNTIYF
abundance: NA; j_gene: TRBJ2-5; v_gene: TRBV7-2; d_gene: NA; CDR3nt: TGTGCCAGCCACCGGGCCACGAGAGAGACCCAGTACTTC; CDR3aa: CASHRATRETQYF
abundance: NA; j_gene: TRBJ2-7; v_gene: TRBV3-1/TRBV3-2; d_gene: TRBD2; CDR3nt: TGTGCCAGCAGCCAAGGAGGGGCTAGCGGGGTCTACGAGCAGTACTTC; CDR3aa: CASSQGGASGVYEQYF
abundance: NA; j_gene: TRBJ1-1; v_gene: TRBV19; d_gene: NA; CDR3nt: TGTGCCACGACGGGCAGGGGAAACACTGAAGCTTTCTTT; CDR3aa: CATTGRGNTEAFF
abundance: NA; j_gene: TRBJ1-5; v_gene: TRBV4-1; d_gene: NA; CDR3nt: TGCGCCAGCAGCCAAGATGGCGGGGACCTCAATCAGCCCCAGCATTTT; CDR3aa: CASSQDGGDLNQPQHF
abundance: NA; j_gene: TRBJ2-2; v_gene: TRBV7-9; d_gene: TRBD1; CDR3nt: TGTGCCAGCAGCTCCCCCGGGACAGCGAACACCGGGGAGCTGTTTTTT; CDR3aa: CASSSPGTANTGELFF
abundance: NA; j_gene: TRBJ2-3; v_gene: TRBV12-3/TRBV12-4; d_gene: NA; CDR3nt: TGTGCCAGCAGTTACGATCGTAGACAATATTTT; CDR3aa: CASSYDRRQYF
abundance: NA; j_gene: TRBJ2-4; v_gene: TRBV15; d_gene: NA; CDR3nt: TGTGCCACCAGCAGAGGCCAGGGGATGGCCAAAAACATTCAGTACTTC; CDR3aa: CATSRGQGMAKNIQYF
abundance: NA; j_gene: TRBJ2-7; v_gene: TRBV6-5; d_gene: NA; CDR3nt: TGTGCCAGCAGTTATTCGCGGGGCATTGGCGAGCAGTACTTC; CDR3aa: CASSYSRGIGEQYF
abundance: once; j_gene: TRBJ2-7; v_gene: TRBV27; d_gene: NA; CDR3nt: TGTGCCAGCAGTTTATACGGAGCGTCAACCTACGAGCAGTACTTC; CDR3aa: CASSLYGASTYEQYF
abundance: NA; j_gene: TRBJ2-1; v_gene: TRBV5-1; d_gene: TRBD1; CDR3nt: TGCGCCAGCAGCGGGACAGGGCAGGTGTACAATGAGCAGTTCTTC; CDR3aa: CASSGTGQVYNEQFF
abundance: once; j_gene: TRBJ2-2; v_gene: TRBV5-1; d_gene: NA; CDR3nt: TGCGCCAGCAGCTTGGATGCTGGCACCGGGGAGCTGTTTTTT; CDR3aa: CASSLDAGTGELFF
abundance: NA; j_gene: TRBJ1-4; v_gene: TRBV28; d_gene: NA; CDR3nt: TGTGCCAGCAGTTCCCTGGACACCAATGAAAAACTGTTTTTT; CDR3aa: CASSSLDTNEKLFF
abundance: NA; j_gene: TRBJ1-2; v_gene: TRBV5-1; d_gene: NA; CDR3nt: TGCGCCAGCAGCTTGACCCGGGGAGGGGAAGGCTACACCTTC; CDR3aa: CASSLTRGGEGYTF
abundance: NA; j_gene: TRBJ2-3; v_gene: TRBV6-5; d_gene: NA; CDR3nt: TGTGCCAGCAGTTCTGAGGGACAAGACACAGATACGCAGTATTTT; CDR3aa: CASSSEGQDTDTQYF
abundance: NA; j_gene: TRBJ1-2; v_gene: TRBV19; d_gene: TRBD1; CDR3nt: TGTGCCAGTAGTACCGGACAGGGTGGCTACACCTTC; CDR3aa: CASSTGQGGYTF
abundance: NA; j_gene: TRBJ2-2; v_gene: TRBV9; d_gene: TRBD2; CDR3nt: TGTGCCAGCGATAGCGGGGCCGGCGGGGAGCTGTTTTTT; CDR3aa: CASDSGAGGELFF